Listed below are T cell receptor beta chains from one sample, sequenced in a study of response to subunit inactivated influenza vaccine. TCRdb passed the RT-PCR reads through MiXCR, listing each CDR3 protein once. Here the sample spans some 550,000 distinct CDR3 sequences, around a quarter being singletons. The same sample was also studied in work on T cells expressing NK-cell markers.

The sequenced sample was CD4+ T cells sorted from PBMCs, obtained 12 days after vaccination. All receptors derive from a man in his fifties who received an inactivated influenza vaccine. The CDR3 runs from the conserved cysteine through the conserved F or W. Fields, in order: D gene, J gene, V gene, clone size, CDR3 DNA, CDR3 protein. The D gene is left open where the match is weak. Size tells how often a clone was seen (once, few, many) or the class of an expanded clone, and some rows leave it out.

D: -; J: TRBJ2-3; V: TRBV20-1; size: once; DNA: TGCAGTGCTAGAGTACTTAGGGGGGCCCCTATAGATACGCAGTATTTT; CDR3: CSARVLRGAPIDTQYF
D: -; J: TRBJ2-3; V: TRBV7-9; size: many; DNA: TGTGCCAGCAGCCGTGGGAACTGGGATACGCAGTATTTT; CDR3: CASSRGNWDTQYF
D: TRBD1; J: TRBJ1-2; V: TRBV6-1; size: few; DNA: TGTGCCAGCAGTCAGCAGGGGGACTATGGCTACACCTTC; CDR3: CASSQQGDYGYTF
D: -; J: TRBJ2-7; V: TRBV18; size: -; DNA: TGTGCCAGCTCACCAGGGATTACAGGGTACGAGCAGTACTTC; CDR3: CASSPGITGYEQYF
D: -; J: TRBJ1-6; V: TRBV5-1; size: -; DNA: TGCGCCAGCCGAACATCAAACAGGGTTAATTCACCCCTCCACTTT; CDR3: CASRTSNRVNSPLHF
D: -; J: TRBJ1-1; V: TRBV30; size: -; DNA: TGTGCCTGGGTCGGGGTCCGAACTGAAGCTTTCTTT; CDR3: CAWVGVRTEAFF
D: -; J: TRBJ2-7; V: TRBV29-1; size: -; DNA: TGCAGCGTTGAAAGTGGTTCCGAGCAGTACTTC; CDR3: CSVESGSEQYF
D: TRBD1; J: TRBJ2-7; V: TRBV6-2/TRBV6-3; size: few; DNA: TGTGCCAGCAGTTTTCCGGGACAGGGGCTCTACGAGCAGTACTTC; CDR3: CASSFPGQGLYEQYF
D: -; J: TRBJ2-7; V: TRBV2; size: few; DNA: TGTGCCAGCACAACTACCGGAGCGATTAGCTCCTACGAGCAGTACTTC; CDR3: CASTTTGAISSYEQYF
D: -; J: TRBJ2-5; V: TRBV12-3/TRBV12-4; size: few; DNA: TGTGCCAGCAGTTTTCTTCCAGGGAAAGAGACCCAGTACTTC; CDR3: CASSFLPGKETQYF
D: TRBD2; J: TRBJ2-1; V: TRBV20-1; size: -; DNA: TGCAGTGCTAGCCGCCCGGGGGGGTCCTACAATGAGCTGTTCTTC; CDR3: CSASRPGGSYNELFF
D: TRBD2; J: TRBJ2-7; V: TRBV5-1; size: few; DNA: TGCGCCAGCAGCTTGATTCCTAGCGGGATAACATACTACGAGCAGTACTTC; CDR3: CASSLIPSGITYYEQYF
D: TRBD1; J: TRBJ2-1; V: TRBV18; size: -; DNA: TGTGCCAGCTCACCACCGGGACAGACCTACAATGAGCAGTTCTTC; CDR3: CASSPPGQTYNEQFF
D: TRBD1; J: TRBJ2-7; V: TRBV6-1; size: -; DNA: TGTGCCAGCAGCGAAACCGTAGACAGGGCCTCCACCTACGAGCAGTACTTC; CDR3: CASSETVDRASTYEQYF
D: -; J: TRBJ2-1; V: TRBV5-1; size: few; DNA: TGCGCCAGCAGCTTGGAACTAGCCCTCAGTGAGCAGTTCTTC; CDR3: CASSLELALSEQFF
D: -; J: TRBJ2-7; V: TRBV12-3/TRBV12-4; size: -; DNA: TGTGCCAGCAGTTTAGCCGGGACAAGGATCGGTGAGCAGTACTTC; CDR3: CASSLAGTRIGEQYF
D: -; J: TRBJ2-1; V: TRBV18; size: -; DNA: TGTGCCAGCTCCCTGGGCCGGGGCATCTACAATGAGCAGTTCTTC; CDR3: CASSLGRGIYNEQFF
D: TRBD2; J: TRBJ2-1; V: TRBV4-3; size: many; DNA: TGCGCCAGCAGCCAAGATCTGCTAGCGGGGGACAATGAGCAGTTCTTC; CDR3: CASSQDLLAGDNEQFF
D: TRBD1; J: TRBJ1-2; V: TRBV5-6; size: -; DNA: TGTGCCAGCAGCTTTCGGGACAGGGATGGCTACACCTTC; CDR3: CASSFRDRDGYTF
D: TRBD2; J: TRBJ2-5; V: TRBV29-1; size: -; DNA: TGCAGCGTTGAAACTGCTAGCGGGGCACAGACCCAGTACTTC; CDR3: CSVETASGAQTQYF
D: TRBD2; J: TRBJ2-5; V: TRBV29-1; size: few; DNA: TGCAGCGTTGAGAGGACTAGCCAAGAGACCCAGTACTTC; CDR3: CSVERTSQETQYF
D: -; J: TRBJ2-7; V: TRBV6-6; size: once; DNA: TGTGCCAGCAAGGGACCTCTTGGGGGCGAGCAGTACTTC; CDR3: CASKGPLGGEQYF
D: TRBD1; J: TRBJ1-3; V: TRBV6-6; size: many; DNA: TGTGCCAGCAGTTATCTCGGGGACAGCGTATATTTT; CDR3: CASSYLGDSVYF
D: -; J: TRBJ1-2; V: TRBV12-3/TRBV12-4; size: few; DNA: TGTGCCAGCAGGGTTAGCTATGGCTACACCTTC; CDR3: CASRVSYGYTF
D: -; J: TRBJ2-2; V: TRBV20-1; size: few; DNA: TGCAGTGCTACCGATAACAGTGGTCCCGGGGAGCTGTTTTTT; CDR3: CSATDNSGPGELFF
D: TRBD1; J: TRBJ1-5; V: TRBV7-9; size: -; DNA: TGTGCCAGCAGCCCCACAGGGGATCAGCCCCAGCATTTT; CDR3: CASSPTGDQPQHF
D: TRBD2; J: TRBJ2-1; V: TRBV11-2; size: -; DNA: TGTGCCAGCAGCCAAACTAGCGGGAGTTTGAATGAGCAGTTCTTC; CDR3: CASSQTSGSLNEQFF